The clone carrying this TCR beta chain was counted a single time. No antigen is known for it. J was trimmed by 3 bases and V by 4 bases; bases with no gene match: 1. The CDR3 is made up of 15 amino acids. Germline CDR1 SNHLY, CDR2 FYNNEI. This entry comes from a study of CD8 T cells in Susac syndrome. Study overall: There were Susac syndrome patients who were therapy-naive at blood draw, others on corticosteroids, and others on intravenous immunoglobulin alone.

Study-level findings and limits: TCR sequencing and HLA analysis covered a relatively small number of individuals.

RNA in amounts of about 0.45 to 1 ug was reverse transcribed with random hexamers. TCRdb processed the immunoSEQ multiplex PCR reads anew with MiXCR; each CDR3 protein has one entry. This sample carries 200,000 to 250,000 distinct CDR3 sequences, approximately 94% of them seen once, and the ten largest clones take 0.15% to 0.2%. The chain joins TRBV2 to TRBJ2-1; TRBD2 matches at 12 bases. This receptor was taken from a human donor with Susac syndrome. Sequenced: CD4+ T cells from PBMCs. Here the CDR3 DNA reads TGTGCCAGCAGTGCGACTAGCGGGGGCTACAATGAGCAGTTCTTC. Residues: CASSATSGGYNEQFF.